The source of this T cell receptor (beta chain) is a study of blood T cell repertoires in COVID-19. The ends were cut back, 6 bases at V and 8 bases at J, with 10 bases in the middle. Germline CDR1 SNHLY, CDR2 FYNNEI. This CDR3 contains 12 residues. This clone was found a few times. Sequenced by immunoSEQ multiplex PCR; TCRdb stores in-frame clones only, minus some. The data show about 240,000 clones, around 88% seen once. This TCR came from a woman aged 40 to 50 with acute COVID-19. The chain joins TRBV2 to TRBJ1-4; no clear D. Specimen: PBMCs or T cells enriched from blood (not recorded which). CDR3 sequence: CASRAAREKLFF. DNA of the CDR3: TGTGCCAGCAGGGCGGCACGAGAAAAACTGTTTTTT.